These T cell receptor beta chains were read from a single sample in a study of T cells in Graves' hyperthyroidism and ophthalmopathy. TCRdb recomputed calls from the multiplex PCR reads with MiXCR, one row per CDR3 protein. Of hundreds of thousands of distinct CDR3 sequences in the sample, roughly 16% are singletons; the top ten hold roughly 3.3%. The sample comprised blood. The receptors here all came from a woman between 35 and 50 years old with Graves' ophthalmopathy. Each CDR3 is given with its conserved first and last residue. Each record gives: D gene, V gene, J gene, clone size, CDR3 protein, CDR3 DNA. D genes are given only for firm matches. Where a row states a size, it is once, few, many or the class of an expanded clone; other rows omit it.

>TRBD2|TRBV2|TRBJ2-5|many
CASSELAGDGETQYF
TGTGCCAGCAGTGAACTAGCGGGCGACGGAGAGACCCAGTACTTC
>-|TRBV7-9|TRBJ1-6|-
CASSEHPAPLHF
TGTGCCAGCAGCGAGCACCCTGCGCCCCTCCACTTT
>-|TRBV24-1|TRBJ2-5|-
CATGGADRETQYF
TGTGCCACCGGAGGAGCTGATCGGGAGACCCAGTACTTC
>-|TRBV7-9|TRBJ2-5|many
CASSPTGAMGVETQYF
TGTGCCAGCAGCCCAACCGGGGCTATGGGAGTGGAGACCCAGTACTTC
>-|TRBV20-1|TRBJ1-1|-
CSATPTVGEAFF
TGCAGTGCGACCCCCACAGTCGGAGAAGCTTTCTTT
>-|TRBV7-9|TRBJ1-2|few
CASSLVGADGYTF
TGTGCCAGCAGCTTAGTGGGGGCCGATGGCTACACCTTC
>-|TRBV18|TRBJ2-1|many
CASSPPGPYNEQFF
TGTGCCAGCTCACCCCCCGGACCGTACAATGAGCAGTTCTTC
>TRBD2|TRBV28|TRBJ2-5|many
CASSFGGLAPVGETQYF
TGTGCCAGCAGTTTCGGGGGACTAGCGCCCGTGGGAGAGACCCAGTACTTC
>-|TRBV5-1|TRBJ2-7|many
CASSHAGDGAVNEQYF
TGCGCCAGCAGCCACGCCGGGGACGGAGCAGTCAACGAGCAGTACTTC
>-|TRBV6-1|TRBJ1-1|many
CASIKYSAGGRAEAFF
TGTGCCAGCATTAAGTATTCGGCCGGCGGGAGAGCTGAAGCTTTCTTT
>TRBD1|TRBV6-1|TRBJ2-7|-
CASRVRTGEPSEQYF
TGTGCCAGCAGGGTAAGGACAGGGGAGCCCTCCGAGCAGTACTTC
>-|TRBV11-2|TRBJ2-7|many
CASSLMDSREQYF
TGTGCCAGCAGCTTAATGGACAGTCGTGAGCAGTACTTC
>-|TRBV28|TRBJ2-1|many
CASATGGASYNEQFF
TGTGCCAGCGCTACCGGGGGCGCCTCCTACAATGAGCAGTTCTTC
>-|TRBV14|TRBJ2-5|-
CASSQEAGLTATETQYF
TGTGCCAGCAGCCAAGAAGCCGGCCTGACAGCTACAGAGACCCAGTACTTC